This T cell receptor beta chain was documented in a study of radiotherapy plus CTLA-4 blockade in lung cancer. General study results and limits: Early clonal dynamics of blood T cells, together with interferon-beta, were reported as the best response predictor.

CDR1 LGHNA and CDR2 YSLEER come from the germline V gene. This CDR3 contains 20 residues. The V and J ends lost 2 bases and 0 bases, in that order; junction bases with no gene match: 16. Sequenced by immunoSEQ multiplex PCR; TCRdb stores in-frame clones only, minus some. The data show 35,000 to 45,000 clones, more than 80% seen once. As regards this clone: Its cognate antigen is unknown.

The sequenced sample was peripheral blood, obtained from a patient treated with radiotherapy plus ipilimumab. The chain uses TRBV4-3 and TRBJ2-4; TRBD2 agrees at 7 bases. The source is a human donor with non-small cell lung cancer who had stable disease on radiotherapy plus ipilimumab. The CDR3 bases are TGCGCCAGCAGCCAAACCTCTAGCGGCGTTAGCCCGCTAGCCAAAAACATTCAGTACTTC. This gives the protein CASSQTSSGVSPLAKNIQYF.